This T cell receptor (beta chain) was identified in a study of CD8 T cells in ankylosing spondylitis. TCRdb ran MiXCR on the 5' RACE reads and lists one entry per CDR3 protein. Of approximately 260,000 distinct CDR3 sequences listed, 15% to 20% are singletons. This clonotype was recorded a few times. V lost 5 bases, J lost 7 bases, and 18 bases lay in between. This CDR3 has 15 residues. Germline CDR1 is SGDLS and CDR2 is YYNGEE. Sequencing was carried out using blood, either unsorted or a sorted T cell fraction (not recorded which). The V call is TRBV9, the J call TRBJ1-4; D unclear. The sequence was obtained from a male donor with ankylosing spondylitis or in good health (not recorded which). The CDR3 DNA follows: TGTGCCAGCAGTTTAGACACCTCCGGTGGTGAAAAACTGTTTTTT. This codes for CASSLDTSGGEKLFF.